A selection of T cell receptor beta chains follows, all from one sample in a study of cytomegalovirus exposure and HLA in healthy donors. TCRdb's table, derived via immunoSEQ multiplex PCR, lists solely in-frame clones and lacks some. This table holds more than 75,000 clones, about 68% found once. The sample was PBMCs. The receptors stem from a man aged 35-49 years in good health and CMV-seropositive. The CDR3 runs from the conserved cysteine through the conserved F or W. A D gene is named only where the DNA matches it firmly. Rows may omit the clone size; those that give it use once, few, many or a size class.

CDR3,DNA,V,J,size,length,D
CASSHRGTEAFF,TGTGCCAGCAGCCACAGGGGAACTGAAGCTTTCTTT,TRBV7-8,TRBJ1-1,NA,12,TRBD1
CASSLLAGVLDTQYF,TGTGCCAGCTCCCTCTTAGCGGGGGTATTAGATACGCAGTATTTT,TRBV9,TRBJ2-3,few,15,TRBD2
CSAVQGPDTQYF,TGCAGCGCCGTACAGGGGCCAGATACGCAGTATTTT,TRBV29-1,TRBJ2-3,once,12,TRBD1
CASSLALAGGEKAFF,TGTGCCAGCAGCTTAGCGTTGGCAGGGGGTGAAAAAGCTTTCTTT,TRBV11-1,TRBJ1-1,NA,15,TRBD1
CASSLDFQGEAFF,TGTGCCAGCAGTTTAGATTTCCAGGGAGAAGCTTTCTTT,TRBV27,TRBJ1-1,few,13,NA
CASSSWGSTDTQYF,TGTGCCAGTAGTAGTTGGGGCAGCACAGATACGCAGTATTTT,TRBV19,TRBJ2-3,NA,14,NA
CASSPREGIVYGYTF,TGTGCCAGCAGTCCCCGGGAAGGGATCGTCTATGGCTACACCTTC,TRBV2,TRBJ1-2,NA,15,NA
CASSQGRAQPEAFF,TGCGCCAGCAGCCAGGGGCGAGCGCAGCCCGAAGCTTTCTTT,TRBV4-3,TRBJ1-1,NA,14,NA
CASSSTSGGLIETQYF,TGTGCCAGTAGTTCCACTAGCGGGGGTTTGATCGAGACCCAGTACTTC,TRBV19,TRBJ2-5,NA,16,TRBD2
CASSRDLDSSYEQYF,TGTGCCAGCAGTCGGGACTTAGACAGTTCCTACGAGCAGTACTTC,TRBV14,TRBJ2-7,NA,15,NA
CASSQEQGGWYNEQFF,TGTGCCAGCAGCCAAGAGCAAGGGGGTTGGTACAATGAGCAGTTCTTC,TRBV14,TRBJ2-1,NA,16,NA
CASSTPQGGEKTEAFF,TGTGCCAGCAGTACCCCCCAGGGAGGCGAGAAAACTGAAGCTTTCTTT,TRBV28,TRBJ1-1,NA,16,NA
CASSLSGQVQETQYF,TGTGCCAGCAGCTTAAGCGGACAGGTTCAGGAGACCCAGTACTTC,TRBV7-9,TRBJ2-5,NA,15,TRBD1
CASSLSGSGDTQYF,TGTGCCAGCAGTTTGAGCGGTTCCGGAGATACGCAGTATTTT,TRBV28,TRBJ2-3,few,14,NA
CASSEASLGGAFWSQHF,TGTGCCAGCAGTGAAGCGTCTCTAGGGGGGGCTTTTTGGTCCCAGCATTTT,TRBV2,TRBJ1-5,NA,17,NA
CAWSVGGGVQTQYF,TGTGCCTGGAGTGTGGGCGGGGGAGTTCAGACCCAGTACTTC,TRBV30,TRBJ2-5,NA,14,TRBD2
CASSSRGQGFYEQYF,TGTGCCAGCAGCTCCAGGGGGCAAGGTTTCTACGAGCAGTACTTC,TRBV5-4,TRBJ2-7,NA,15,TRBD1
CASRDLAGNTDTQYF,TGTGCCAGCAGGGACCTAGCGGGAAACACAGATACGCAGTATTTT,TRBV6-5,TRBJ2-3,NA,15,TRBD2